This TCR beta chain was captured by sequencing in a study of OX40 agonist ivuxolimab in advanced cancers. On this clone: Antigen: not known.

Findings of the study overall: Expanded clones tended on average to be more numerous among CD8+ T cells than CD4+.

TCRdb's copy holds only in-frame clones and misses some; the assay was immunoSEQ multiplex PCR. This sample carries fewer than 100,000 clones, roughly 89% of them seen once, and the ten largest clones take 0.5%. Germline V gene lookup returns CDR1 SGHTA and CDR2 FQGTGA. V was shortened by 5 bases and J by 6 bases, with 20 bases between the two germline ends. The CDR3 contains 16 residues. The input for sequencing was CD4+ or CD8+ T cells sorted from blood, taken in a trial of the OX40 agonist ivuxolimab. J is TRBJ1-5 and V is TRBV7-3; D gene uncertain. This clonotype originated in an adult with an advanced solid tumor such as melanoma, head and neck, liver or kidney cancer. DNA for the CDR3: TGTGCCAGCAGCCCCGGGCGGGCAGCATTGGTTCAGCCCCAGCATTTT. Its protein is CASSPGRAALVQPQHF.